The rows below give T cell receptor beta chains drawn from one sample of a study of post-analysis software for immune sequencing data. TCRdb reprocessed the PCR reads via MiXCR and lists one record per CDR3 protein. This table has hundreds of thousands of distinct CDR3 sequences, 55% to 60% appearing once. Material for sequencing was blood. All receptors come from a girl aged 2-10 years with multiple sclerosis. The CDR3 runs from the conserved cysteine through the conserved F or W. A D gene is named only where the DNA matches it firmly. Clone size appears in some rows only: once, few, many, or a class for an expanded clone.

TRBJ2-7 few TRBV11-2 TRBD1 TGTGCCAGCAGCCCCCGGGACAGGGCGTCCTACGAGCAGTACTTC CASSPRDRASYEQYF
TRBJ2-7 few TRBV12-3/TRBV12-4 TRBD2 TGTGCCAGCAGCAACCGAGTGGGACTAGCGGGCGGGGGGCAGTACTTC CASSNRVGLAGGGQYF
TRBJ2-7 - TRBV9 - TGTGCCAGCAGCGTAGCGGGGACCGCCTCCTACGAGCAGTACTTC CASSVAGTASYEQYF
TRBJ2-1 many TRBV6-2/TRBV6-3 - TGTGCCAGCAGTTACCCCTACAATGAGCAGTTCTTC CASSYPYNEQFF
TRBJ1-2 - TRBV20-1 - TGCAGTGCCTCAACTCAGGGGAGCGGCTACACCTTC CSASTQGSGYTF
TRBJ2-1 - TRBV5-1 - TGCGCCAGCAGTTGGGGGGCTAGCGGAAACAATGAGCAGTTCTTC CASSWGASGNNEQFF
TRBJ2-7 - TRBV6-6 - TGTGCCAGCAGTTACAGGCGAGCTTACGAGCAGTACTTC CASSYRRAYEQYF
TRBJ1-1 few TRBV20-1 TRBD1 TGCAGTGCTTACCCGCCGGGACAGGTCTTCCTTGAAGCTTTCTTT CSAYPPGQVFLEAFF
TRBJ2-3 few TRBV7-6 TRBD2 TGTGCCAGCAGCTTAGGGCCGGGGGGGCTGGCAGATACGCAGTATTTT CASSLGPGGLADTQYF
TRBJ2-5 - TRBV3-1 - TGTGCCAGCAGCCATGCACTTCCTGGACAGCTTCAAGAGACCCAGTACTTC CASSHALPGQLQETQYF
TRBJ1-6 - TRBV6-1 TRBD1 TGTGCCAGCAGTAAACGGGTCATTGTGGGGACAGGGAGAAATTCACCCCTCCACTTT CASSKRVIVGTGRNSPLHF
TRBJ2-1 - TRBV20-1 - TGCAGTGCTCTTTTGACCTTGAACGCAGCCAATGAGCAGTTCTTC CSALLTLNAANEQFF
TRBJ2-1 - TRBV13 - TGTGCCAGCAGCTTAGAGACGCCAAGACACCCTTACAATGAGCAGTTCTTC CASSLETPRHPYNEQFF
TRBJ2-1 - TRBV6-5 TRBD1 TGTGCCAGCAGTTACCTTGCTGACCAGGGGGTTGGCTACAATGAGCAGTTCTTC CASSYLADQGVGYNEQFF
TRBJ2-5 - TRBV5-1 TRBD2 TGCGCCAGCAGCTCGGACCTAGCGGGAGAAGAGACCCAGTACTTC CASSSDLAGEETQYF
TRBJ2-6 - TRBV20-1 - TGCAGTGCTAGAGATCGGTCTGGGGCCAACGTCCTGACTTTC CSARDRSGANVLTF
TRBJ1-1 - TRBV12-3/TRBV12-4 - TGTGCCAGCAGTTGGACACGGATGAACACTGAAGCTTTCTTT CASSWTRMNTEAFF
TRBJ2-1 - TRBV5-1 TRBD2 TGCGCCAGCAGCTCAGGGACTAGCGGGGAGAATGAGCAGTTCTTC CASSSGTSGENEQFF
TRBJ2-1 - TRBV27 TRBD1 TGTGCCAGCAGTTGGGGACAGGGGTGGAATGAGCAGTTCTTC CASSWGQGWNEQFF
TRBJ2-7 - TRBV4-1 - TGCGCCAGCAGCCAAGGACTAGTCTCCTACGAGCAGTACTTC CASSQGLVSYEQYF
TRBJ2-3 few TRBV4-2 - TGTGCCAGCAGCCAAGATCCGGGGACTTATAGTGCGGATACGCAGTATTTT CASSQDPGTYSADTQYF
TRBJ2-1 - TRBV29-1 - TGCAGCGTTGAGGATAGCGGAGAGAGCTCCTACAATGAGCAGTTCTTC CSVEDSGESSYNEQFF
TRBJ2-7 - TRBV29-1 - TGCAGCGTAGAGCAGGGATCCGAGCAGTACTTC CSVEQGSEQYF
TRBJ2-3 - TRBV20-1 - TGCAGTGCTAGAGACAGGGTTGGGACAGATACGCAGTATTTT CSARDRVGTDTQYF
TRBJ2-7 few TRBV3-1 - TGTGCCAGCAGCCAAGTGTACTACGAGCAGTACTTC CASSQVYYEQYF
TRBJ2-5 - TRBV4-3 - TGCGCCAGCAGCCCCAGGGTCGGCGAGACCCAGTACTTC CASSPRVGETQYF
TRBJ2-5 - TRBV25-1 - TGTGCCAGCAGTGAATACAGGGGAGAGACCCAGTACTTC CASSEYRGETQYF
TRBJ2-2 once TRBV6-1 - TGTGCCAGCAGGGACCATGGGTCCGCCGGGGAGCTGTTTTTT CASRDHGSAGELFF
TRBJ2-7 - TRBV10-3 - TGTGCCATCAGTAAGGACACCCCTAGCTCCTACGAGCAGTACTTC CAISKDTPSSYEQYF
TRBJ2-7 - TRBV27 - TGTGCCAGCAGTTTTTTGACTAACCTGCACGAGCAGTACTTC CASSFLTNLHEQYF
TRBJ1-4 - TRBV5-1 TRBD1 TGCGCCAGCAGCTTGAAGACAGGGTGGAAACTGTTTTTT CASSLKTGWKLFF
TRBJ2-7 - TRBV4-1 - TGCGCCAGCAGCCAAGGTTTTAGCGGAACCTACGAGCAGTACTTC CASSQGFSGTYEQYF
TRBJ2-7 - TRBV20-1 TRBD1 TGCAGTGCAAACGGACAGGGCTACGAGCAGTACTTC CSANGQGYEQYF
TRBJ2-6 few TRBV29-1 - TGCAGCGTTGAATGGCAGGGTGGTTCTGGGGCCAACGTCCTGACTTTC CSVEWQGGSGANVLTF
TRBJ2-7 - TRBV20-1 - TGCAGTGCTAGAGAGGGGGCTTTAAACGAGCAGTACTTC CSAREGALNEQYF
TRBJ2-3 - TRBV12-3/TRBV12-4 TRBD1 TGTGCCAGCAGTTTTCCGGGACAGGACACAGATACGCAGTATTTT CASSFPGQDTDTQYF
TRBJ2-5 once TRBV5-6 TRBD2 TGTGCCAGCAGCCTGACTAGCGGACCCCCCCAAGAGACCCAGTACTTC CASSLTSGPPQETQYF
TRBJ2-4 - TRBV15 TRBD2 TGTGCCACCAGCAGAGATAACGGGCGGGGGGGAACCAAAAACATTCAGTACTTC CATSRDNGRGGTKNIQYF
TRBJ2-1 few TRBV3-1 TRBD2 TGTGCCAGCAGCCACAGGGGACTAGCGGGAGAAAGGTACAATGAGCAGTTCTTC CASSHRGLAGERYNEQFF
TRBJ2-1 once TRBV11-2 - TGTGCCAGCAGCTTAGTCTCGGGACCATACTCCTACAATGAGCAGTTCTTC CASSLVSGPYSYNEQFF
TRBJ2-7 few TRBV5-1 TRBD1 TGCGCCAGCAGATACGATCCGGGACAGGGGCCCTACGAGCAGTACTTC CASRYDPGQGPYEQYF
TRBJ2-7 - TRBV9 TRBD1 TGTGCCAGCAAGAGGACAGGGTACTTGTACGAGCAGTACTTC CASKRTGYLYEQYF
TRBJ2-7 - TRBV15 - TGTGCCACCAGCAGAACGGGACACCTGAGCTCCTACAATGAGCAGTACTTC CATSRTGHLSSYNEQYF
TRBJ1-1 - TRBV29-1 TRBD1 TGCAGCGTTGCGCCGAACAGGGGGAACACTGAAGCTTTCTTT CSVAPNRGNTEAFF
TRBJ2-1 - TRBV4-3 - TGCGCCAGCAGCCAAGAGATGGGGATCTCCTACAATGAGCAGTTCTTC CASSQEMGISYNEQFF
TRBJ1-2 few TRBV12-3/TRBV12-4 - TGTGCCAGCATTCCCCCGGGGGGATACGGGGGGGCCCGCTATGGCTACACCTTC CASIPPGGYGGARYGYTF
TRBJ2-4 - TRBV20-1 TRBD1 TGCAGTGCCCGGTCCCGGGACAGGAAAACGACCAAAAACATTCAGTACTTC CSARSRDRKTTKNIQYF
TRBJ2-3 - TRBV2 TRBD1 TGTGCCAGCGGTACAGGGGCAGATACGCAGTATTTT CASGTGADTQYF
TRBJ2-5 - TRBV11-2 TRBD2 TGTGCCAGCAGCTCCGGGACTAGCGGGGGAGTCCAAGAGACCCAGTACTTC CASSSGTSGGVQETQYF
TRBJ1-5 - TRBV3-1 - TGTGCCAGCAGCCAAGAGGGAGCTCAGCCCCAGCATTTT CASSQEGAQPQHF
TRBJ1-2 - TRBV13 - TGTGCCAGCAGCCTCGGACCCACTAAGGATGGCTACACCTTC CASSLGPTKDGYTF
TRBJ2-3 - TRBV6-4 - TGTGCCAGTGGAAGGGACAGCACAGATACGCAGTATTTT CASGRDSTDTQYF
TRBJ1-1 - TRBV20-1 - TGCAGTGCTGGAAGGGCCCTGGGCACGAACACTGAAGCTTTCTTT CSAGRALGTNTEAFF